The clone carrying this TCR beta chain was counted at least ten times. Its cognate antigen is unknown. This record comes from a study of beta chain features in type 1 diabetes. The study, taken as a whole, reports: Researchers could not determine here whether HLA type influences TCRB rearrangement. The study found that naive, central memory and Treg TCRB repertoires appeared more similar in patients than in healthy donors. cDNA sequencing could over-represent cells with high TCR expression.

Germline lookup yields CDR1 SGHNT and CDR2 YENEEA. Trimming took 5 bases from V and 7 from J; bases not matched to a gene: 9. The CDR3 is 15 amino acids. Of the isolated RNA, all was reverse transcribed, and so the sequenced material was expressed TCRB transcripts. Sequencing used immunoSEQ multiplex PCR; TCRdb keeps in-frame clones, though not all of them. Of under 200,000 clones listed, roughly 9% are singletons. The rearrangement joins TRBV11-3 to TRBJ2-1; TRBD1 matches at 9 bases. The sample consisted of central memory CD4+ T cells from blood. The sequence derives from a woman aged 18-29 years in good health. DNA of the CDR3: TGTGCCAGCAGCCGGGACAGGGCCCGGGGTAATGAGCAGTTCTTC. Encoded protein: CASSRDRARGNEQFF.